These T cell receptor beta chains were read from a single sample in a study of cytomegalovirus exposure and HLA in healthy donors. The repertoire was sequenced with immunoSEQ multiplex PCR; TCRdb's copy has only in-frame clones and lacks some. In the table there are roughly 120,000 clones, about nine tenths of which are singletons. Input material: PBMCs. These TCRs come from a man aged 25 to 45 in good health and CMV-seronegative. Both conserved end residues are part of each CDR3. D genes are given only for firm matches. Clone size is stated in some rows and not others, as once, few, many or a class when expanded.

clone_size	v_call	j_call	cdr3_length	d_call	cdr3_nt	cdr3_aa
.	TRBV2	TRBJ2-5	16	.	TGTGCCAGCAGTGTCTATGGGGGGGCCCTGGCAGAGACCCAGTACTTC	CASSVYGGALAETQYF
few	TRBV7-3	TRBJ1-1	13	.	TGTGCCAGCCGGAGGGTAGGTGACGCTGAAGCTTTCTTT	CASRRVGDAEAFF
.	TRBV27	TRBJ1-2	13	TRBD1	TGTGCCAGCAGTTACGGGACAGGCTATGGCTACACCTTC	CASSYGTGYGYTF
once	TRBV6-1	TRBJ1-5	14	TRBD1	TGTGCCAGCAGTACACAGGGGGGCTATCAGCCCCAGCATTTT	CASSTQGGYQPQHF
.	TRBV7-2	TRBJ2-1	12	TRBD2	TGTGCCAGCAGCTCGGGGGGGTATGAGCAGTTCTTC	CASSSGGYEQFF
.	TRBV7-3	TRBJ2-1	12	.	TGTGCCAGCAGCTTAAGTCCGGGTGAGCAGTTCTTC	CASSLSPGEQFF
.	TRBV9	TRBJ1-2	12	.	TGTGCCAGCAGCGTAGAGGGAGAACCTTACACCTTC	CASSVEGEPYTF
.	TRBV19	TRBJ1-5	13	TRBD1	TGTGCCAGTAGGGGGGACAGGGGTCGGCCCCAGCATTTT	CASRGDRGRPQHF
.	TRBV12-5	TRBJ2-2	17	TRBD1	TGTGCTAGTGGTTTGGTACCGACAGGGCCAGGCACCGGGGAGCTGTTTTTT	CASGLVPTGPGTGELFF
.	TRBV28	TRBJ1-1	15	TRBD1	TGTGCCAGCAGTCCAGGGGGACCGCCGAACACTGAAGCTTTCTTT	CASSPGGPPNTEAFF
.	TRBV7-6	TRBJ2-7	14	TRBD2	TGTGCCAGCAGCCCTAGCGGCCTCCTCTACGAGCAGTACTTC	CASSPSGLLYEQYF
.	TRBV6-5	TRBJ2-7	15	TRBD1	TGTGCCAGCAGTTACTCGAGACAGGGATCCTACGAGCAGTACTTC	CASSYSRQGSYEQYF
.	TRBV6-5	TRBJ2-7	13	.	TGTGCCAGCGGTCGGGACTCGATCTACGAGCAGTACTTC	CASGRDSIYEQYF
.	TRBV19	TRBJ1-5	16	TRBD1	TGTGCCAGTAACCCAGAGAGGGGGCAATATCGTCAGCCCCAGCATTTT	CASNPERGQYRQPQHF
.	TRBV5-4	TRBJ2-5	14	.	TGTGCCAGCAGCTCTACTGGCGGGCGGGAGACCCAGTACTTC	CASSSTGGRETQYF
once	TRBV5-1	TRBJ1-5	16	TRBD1	TGCGCCAGCAGCTTGGGGGGACAGCAAAGTGGACAGCCCCAGCATTTT	CASSLGGQQSGQPQHF
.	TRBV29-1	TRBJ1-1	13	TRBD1	TGCAGCGTTGAGGGACAGATGAACACTGAAGCTTTCTTT	CSVEGQMNTEAFF
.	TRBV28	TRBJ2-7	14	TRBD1	TGTGCCAGCAGTTCATCCCAGGGGGCCTACGAGCAGTACTTC	CASSSSQGAYEQYF
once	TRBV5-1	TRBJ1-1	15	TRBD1	TGCGCCAGCAGCCCCGGACAGGGAGAACCTTATGGTGCTTTCTTT	CASSPGQGEPYGAFF
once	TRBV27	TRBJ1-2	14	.	TGTGCCAGCAGTTCCTACGGACAAAGGGCAGGGTACACCTTC	CASSSYGQRAGYTF
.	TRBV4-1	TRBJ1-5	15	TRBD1	TGCGCCAGCAGCCAAAGGACAGGGGGCGATCAGCCCCAGCATTTT	CASSQRTGGDQPQHF
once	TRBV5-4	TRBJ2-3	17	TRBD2	TGTGCCAGCAGCTCAAAACTAGCGGGGGGGTCGTTAGATACGCAGTATTTT	CASSSKLAGGSLDTQYF
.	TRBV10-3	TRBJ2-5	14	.	TGTGCCATCAGTGAGTCGGTTAGCTCAGAGACCCAGTACTTC	CAISESVSSETQYF
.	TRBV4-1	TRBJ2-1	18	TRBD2	TGCGCCAGCAGCCAGACGGGGGGGTTAGCGGTTAACTACAATGAGCAGTTCTTC	CASSQTGGLAVNYNEQFF
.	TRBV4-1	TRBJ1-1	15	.	TGCGCCAGCAGCCCTCAACCAGGCGGGGGCACTGAAGCTTTCTTT	CASSPQPGGGTEAFF
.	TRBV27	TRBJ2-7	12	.	TGTGCCAGCAGGGGAGGGGGGTCCGAGCAGTACTTC	CASRGGGSEQYF
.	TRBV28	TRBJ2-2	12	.	TGTGCCAGCAGTCTGCGGACCGGGGAGCTGTTTTTT	CASSLRTGELFF
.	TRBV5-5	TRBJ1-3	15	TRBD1	TGTGCCAGCAGCCTCGGACAGGGGATCACTAACACCATATATTTT	CASSLGQGITNTIYF
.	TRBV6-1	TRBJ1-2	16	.	TGTGCCAGCAGTGGCTTCCTTGGGGCGGGATCGTATGGCTACACCTTC	CASSGFLGAGSYGYTF
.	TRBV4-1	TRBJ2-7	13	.	TGCGCCAGCAGCCCAGACCGGTCCTACGAGCAGTACTTC	CASSPDRSYEQYF
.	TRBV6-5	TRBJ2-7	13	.	TGTGCCAGCAGTTACTCGGCGGGGAGCGAGCAGTACTTC	CASSYSAGSEQYF
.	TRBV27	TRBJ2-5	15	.	TGTGCCAGCAGTTTGGCGGGGGCTCCCCCAGAGACCCAGTACTTC	CASSLAGAPPETQYF
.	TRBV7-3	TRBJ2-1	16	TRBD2	TGTGCCAGCAGCTTATTGGGACTAGCGGGAGACAATGAGCAGTTCTTC	CASSLLGLAGDNEQFF
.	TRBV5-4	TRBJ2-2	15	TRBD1	TGTGCCAGCAGCCTGGACAGGGAACAATCCGGGGAGCTGTTTTTT	CASSLDREQSGELFF
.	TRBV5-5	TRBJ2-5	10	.	TGTGCCAGCAGCCAGGGGACCCAGTACTTC	CASSQGTQYF
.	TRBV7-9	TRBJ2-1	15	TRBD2	TGTGCCAGCAGCTTAGATGCGGGGGGACCTAATGAGCAGTTCTTC	CASSLDAGGPNEQFF
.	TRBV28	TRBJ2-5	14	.	TGTGCCAGCAGAGCCTACGCGGGTCAAGAGACCCAGTACTTC	CASRAYAGQETQYF
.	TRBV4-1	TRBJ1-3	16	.	TGCGCCAGCAGCCAAGCCGAGGCAGGGACTGGAAACACCATATATTTT	CASSQAEAGTGNTIYF
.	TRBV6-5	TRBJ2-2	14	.	TGTGCCAGCACCCGCACCGGGTTCGCCGGGGAGCTGTTTTTT	CASTRTGFAGELFF
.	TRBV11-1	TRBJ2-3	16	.	TGTGCCAGCAGCTCAGGATCCTACGCGAGCACAGATACGCAGTATTTT	CASSSGSYASTDTQYF
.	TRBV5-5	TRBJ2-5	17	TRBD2	TGTGCCAGCAGCACGGGACTAGCGGGGGGCCAGTGGGAGACCCAGTACTTC	CASSTGLAGGQWETQYF
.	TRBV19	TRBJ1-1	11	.	TGTGCCACCCTTCGTCTCACTGAAGCTTTCTTT	CATLRLTEAFF
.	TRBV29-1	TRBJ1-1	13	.	TGCAGCGTTTCAGGGGTTTCGAACACTGAAGCTTTCTTT	CSVSGVSNTEAFF
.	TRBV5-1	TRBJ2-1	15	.	TGCGCCAGCAGCTTGGGGGCACAGGGTGGGAATGAGCAGTTCTTC	CASSLGAQGGNEQFF